This TCR beta chain was profiled in a study of stem cell transplantation in POMP-related autoinflammatory disease. Turning to the study itself: Pre-transplant patients had naive-skewed CD4+ T cells and few CD8+ T cells.

The protocol was immunoSEQ multiplex PCR, while the TCRdb copy is restricted to in-frame clones and leaves out a portion. The sample contains tens of thousands of clones, approximately 90% of which appear only once. The CDR3 has 15 residues. V was trimmed by 0 bases and J by 10 bases, leaving 14 bases between them. CDR1 is SGHNT and CDR2 is YYREEE in the germline V gene (reference sequence). Findings of the study overall: PRAID patients trended toward lower TRB diversity and higher clonality in all analyzed T-cell subsets.

Of note for this clone: Antigen specificity is unknown.

This TCR came from a human patient with POMP-related autoinflammation and immune dysregulation (PRAID). Some T cells may possibly be graft donor cells. The sample consisted of CD4+ T cells from PBMCs, taken after stem cell transplantation. This chain joins TRBV5-4 and TRBJ1-6, with TRBD1 as a possible D gene (6 bases). The chain's CDR3 is CASSLEQGYFSPLHF. CDR3 in DNA: TGTGCCAGCAGCTTGGAACAGGGTTATTTCTCACCCCTCCACTTT.